This TCR beta chain was documented in a study of blood T cells in healthy people across ages. Next came a second PCR, run for about 6 to 12 cycles, which used a sample-barcoded 5' primer along with a J-beta primer mix. TCRdb reanalysed the 5' RACE reads using MiXCR and keeps one entry per CDR3 protein. This table holds 750,000 to 850,000 distinct CDR3 sequences, around 25% found once. This CDR3 comprises 13 residues. CDR1 and CDR2 (germline): SGHRS, YFSETQ. V was cut by 0 bases and J by 2 bases, with 2 bases left in between. This sample also belongs to another study, concerning T cells of mothers and their children.

The clonotype comes from a boy aged 5 to 17 in good health. Sequencing was carried out using blood. This rearrangement joins TRBV5-1 to TRBJ1-4, with D hard to call. For the CDR3, the DNA is TGCGCCAGCAGCTTGGTGACTAATGAAAAACTGTTTTTT. It specifies CASSLVTNEKLFF.